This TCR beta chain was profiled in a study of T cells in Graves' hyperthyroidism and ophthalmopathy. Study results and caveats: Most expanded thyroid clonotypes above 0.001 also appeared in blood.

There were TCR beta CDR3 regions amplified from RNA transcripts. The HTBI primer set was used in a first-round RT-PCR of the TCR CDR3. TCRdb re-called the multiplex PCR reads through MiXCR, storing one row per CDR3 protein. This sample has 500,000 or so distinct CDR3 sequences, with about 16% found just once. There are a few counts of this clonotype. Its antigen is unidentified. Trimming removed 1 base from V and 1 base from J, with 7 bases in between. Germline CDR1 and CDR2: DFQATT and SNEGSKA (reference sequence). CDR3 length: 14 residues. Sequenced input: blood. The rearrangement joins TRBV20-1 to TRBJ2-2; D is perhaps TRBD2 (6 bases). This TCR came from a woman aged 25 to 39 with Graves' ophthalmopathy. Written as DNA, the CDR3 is TGCAGTGCTAGAGGGCGGGAGAACACCGGGGAGCTGTTTTTT. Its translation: CSARGRENTGELFF.